These T cell receptor beta chains were read from a single sample in a study of cytomegalovirus exposure and HLA in healthy donors. Some clones are missing from TCRdb's copy, which holds only in-frame ones; the method was immunoSEQ multiplex PCR. In the table there are 160,000 or so clones, 80% to 90% of which are singletons. Sample: PBMCs. The receptors were gathered from a woman in her 30s in good health and CMV-seropositive. CDR3s include the opening cysteine and the closing phenylalanine or tryptophan. A D gene is named only where the DNA matches it firmly. Size tells how often a clone was seen (once, few, many) or the class of an expanded clone, and some rows leave it out.

cdr3_aa cdr3_nt v_call clone_size j_call d_call
CASSPTIAGASSYEQYF TGTGCCAGCAGCCCGACGATAGCGGGGGCCTCATCCTACGAGCAGTACTTC TRBV7-6 - TRBJ2-7 TRBD2
CASSVGSSGNTIYF TGTGCCAGCAGCGTAGGGAGCTCTGGAAACACCATATATTTT TRBV9 few TRBJ1-3 -
CASSLEIGGAADNEQFF TGTGCCAGCAGCTTAGAGATCGGGGGGGCCGCGGACAATGAGCAGTTCTTC TRBV11-2 - TRBJ2-1 TRBD2
CSVGQGNEQYF TGCAGCGTTGGGCAGGGTAACGAGCAGTACTTC TRBV29-1 - TRBJ2-7 -
CASNRDRAVENGYTF TGCGCCAGCAACCGGGACAGGGCGGTCGAGAATGGCTACACCTTC TRBV23-1 - TRBJ1-2 TRBD1
CASSEKGRGRPEAFF TGTGCCAGTAGTGAAAAGGGCAGGGGGCGACCCGAAGCTTTCTTT TRBV19 - TRBJ1-1 TRBD1
CASSSAGTASYGYTF TGTGCCAGCAGCTCCGCCGGGACAGCTTCCTATGGCTACACCTTC TRBV11-2 - TRBJ1-2 TRBD1
CSVEGRREGIRDYGYTF TGCAGCGTTGAAGGTCGCAGGGAGGGTATAAGGGACTATGGCTACACCTTC TRBV29-1 - TRBJ1-2 -
CASSPFTTGEYTEAFF TGTGCCAGCTCACCGTTCACGACAGGGGAGTACACTGAAGCTTTCTTT TRBV18 - TRBJ1-1 TRBD1
CAIRTDRGPGEQYF TGTGCCATCAGAACCGACAGGGGACCCGGCGAGCAGTACTTC TRBV10-3 once TRBJ2-7 TRBD1
CASSEQGASMGLYGYTF TGTGCCAGTAGTGAACAGGGGGCCTCCATGGGCCTCTATGGCTACACCTTC TRBV19 few TRBJ1-2 TRBD1
CASRSGQSNYGYTF TGTGCCAGCAGGTCTGGACAAAGCAACTATGGCTACACCTTC TRBV6-5 few TRBJ1-2 -
CASSFRLAGGPDTQYF TGTGCCAGCAGCTTTCGCCTAGCGGGGGGGCCAGATACGCAGTATTTT TRBV5-4 - TRBJ2-3 TRBD2
CASSLEMRAYNEQFF TGTGCCAGCAGCTTGGAAATGAGGGCGTACAATGAGCAGTTCTTC TRBV5-6 - TRBJ2-1 -
CASSLWGSGGENEQFF TGTGCCAGCAGTTTATGGGGTAGCGGGGGGGAGAATGAGCAGTTCTTC TRBV28 - TRBJ2-1 TRBD2
CASSLSQGATNEKLFF TGTGCCAGCAGCTTAAGCCAGGGGGCAACTAATGAAAAACTGTTTTTT TRBV7-8 - TRBJ1-4 TRBD1
CASRTSGGNTEAFF TGTGCCAGCAGGACTTCAGGGGGCAACACTGAAGCTTTCTTT TRBV28 few TRBJ1-1 TRBD1
CASSSGTGAYEQYF TGTGCCAGCAGCTCCGGGACAGGGGCCTACGAGCAGTACTTC TRBV5-5 - TRBJ2-7 TRBD1
CASSGFPQGLNEQYF TGTGCCAGCAGTGGTTTCCCACAGGGGCTAAACGAGCAGTACTTC TRBV27 once TRBJ2-7 TRBD1
CASTITWGGSYEQYF TGTGCCAGCACCATAACCTGGGGGGGGTCCTACGAGCAGTACTTC TRBV4-2 - TRBJ2-7 TRBD2
CASAPGGGNSYNEQFF TGCGCCAGCGCCCCTGGAGGGGGCAACTCCTACAATGAGCAGTTCTTC TRBV5-1 - TRBJ2-1 -
CSAPLAGNYNEQFF TGCAGCGCCCCACTAGCGGGAAACTACAATGAGCAGTTCTTC TRBV29-1 - TRBJ2-1 TRBD2
CASSVDRVGGYTF TGTGCCAGCAGCGTGGACAGGGTTGGTGGCTACACCTTC TRBV5-4 once TRBJ1-2 TRBD1
CASSQGHDGDSPLHF TGTGCCAGCAGTCAGGGACACGACGGCGATTCACCCCTCCACTTT TRBV6-5 - TRBJ1-6 -
CASSPPTGENTGELFF TGTGCCAGCAGCCCCCCAACGGGAGAGAACACCGGGGAGCTGTTTTTT TRBV9 - TRBJ2-2 -
CSVGTGKFYEQYF TGCAGCGTTGGGACAGGGAAGTTCTACGAGCAGTACTTC TRBV29-1 - TRBJ2-7 TRBD1
CASSLLRTGELFF TGCGCCAGCAGCTTATTGAGGACCGGGGAGCTGTTTTTT TRBV5-1 - TRBJ2-2 -
CASSLVPSGSSYEQYF TGTGCCAGCAGCTTGGTCCCTAGCGGAAGCTCCTACGAGCAGTACTTC TRBV5-6 - TRBJ2-7 TRBD2
CASSPNENSPLHF TGTGCCAGCTCACCTAATGAGAATTCACCCCTCCACTTT TRBV18 - TRBJ1-6 -
CASSEDRVRSEAFF TGTGCCAGCAGTGAAGACAGGGTGCGGTCTGAAGCTTTCTTT TRBV6-1 - TRBJ1-1 -
CASSFGQLQETQYF TGTGCCAGCAGCTTCGGACAGCTACAAGAGACCCAGTACTTC TRBV5-5 few TRBJ2-5 -
CASSPQGLEGYTF TGCGCCAGCAGCCCACAGGGGCTCGAAGGCTACACCTTC TRBV5-1 - TRBJ1-2 TRBD1
CASSFPSGGVAKNIQYF TGTGCCAGCAGCTTTCCTAGCGGGGGAGTAGCCAAAAACATTCAGTACTTC TRBV13 - TRBJ2-4 TRBD2
CASSLVQGPDTQYF TGCGCCAGCAGCTTGGTACAGGGTCCAGATACGCAGTATTTT TRBV5-1 few TRBJ2-3 -
CASSESSGGGETQYF TGTGCCAGCAGTGAATCTTCCGGTGGAGGAGAGACCCAGTACTTC TRBV6-1 - TRBJ2-5 -
CASSQVENAEAFF TGCGCCAGCAGCCAAGTTGAGAACGCTGAAGCTTTCTTT TRBV4-3 - TRBJ1-1 -
CASSPGVVGTYNEQFF TGTGCCAGCAGTCCGGGGGTTGTAGGCACCTACAATGAGCAGTTCTTC TRBV28 - TRBJ2-1 -
CASSVGAGTMTEAFF TGTGCCAGCAGCGTGGGGGCCGGGACCATGACTGAAGCTTTCTTT TRBV9 few TRBJ1-1 -
CASSPDRGTTEAFF TGCGCCAGCAGTCCGGACAGGGGCACCACTGAAGCTTTCTTT TRBV5-1 - TRBJ1-1 TRBD1
CASSEAQVYTIPYEQYF TGTGCCAGCAGTGAGGCCCAGGTTTACACGATCCCCTACGAGCAGTACTTC TRBV6-1 - TRBJ2-7 -
CASSYSSDNEAFF TGTGCCAGCAGTTACTCGTCAGATAATGAAGCTTTCTTT TRBV6-5 - TRBJ1-1 -
CASSLTGTNYGYTF TGTGCCAGCAGCTTAACAGGAACTAACTATGGCTACACCTTC TRBV7-9 - TRBJ1-2 -
CASSTGYTDTQYF TGTGCCAGTAGTACCGGGTACACAGATACGCAGTATTTT TRBV19 - TRBJ2-3 -